The 8 T cell receptor beta chains below all came from one sample that was sequenced in a study of graft-versus-host responses after intestinal transplantation. The repertoire was sequenced with immunoSEQ multiplex PCR; TCRdb's copy has only in-frame clones and lacks some. The table has approximately 54,000 clones, about 81% seen once. Their antigen targets remain unknown. Sample: unstimulated CD4+ T cells sorted from spleen or lymph node cells, taken before transplant. The receptors stem from a human donor who was the organ donor for an intestinal transplant.

This clone was seen a handful of times. The chain combines TRBV7-9 with TRBJ2-3; no firm D call. Per germline, CDR1 SEHNR and CDR2 FQNEAQ (reference sequence). The CDR3 consists of 11 residues. Between the trimmed V and J ends, which lost 5 bases and 3 bases, there was a span of 3 bases. The CDR3: CASSPTDTQYF. The CDR3 DNA reads TGTGCCAGCAGCCCAACAGATACGCAGTATTTT.

V and J are TRBV5-6 and TRBJ2-7; TRBD1 matches at 7 bases. The CDR3 covers 14 residues. In germline, CDR1 is SGHDT, CDR2 YYEEEE. The junction had 3 bases not matched to a gene; V was cut back by 0 bases and J by 3 bases. As DNA, the CDR3 is TGTGCCAGCAGCTTGGCCAGGGGGAACTACGAGCAGTACTTC. Amino acid sequence: CASSLARGNYEQYF.

The count of this clone is one. The rearrangement links TRBV10-2 to TRBJ1-1; D gene uncertain. The CDR3 spans 17 residues. Germline assignment: CDR1 WSHSY and CDR2 SAAADI. With 6 bases removed from V and 1 base from J, the gap between germline ends came to 21 bases. The CDR3 DNA reads TGCGCCAGCAGCAAGTCGTTGGGTGGAGGGAAGAACACTGAAGCTTTCTTT. The encoded protein is CASSKSLGGGKNTEAFF.

The rearrangement joins TRBV7-2 to TRBJ2-2, with 8 bases lining up with TRBD2. V trimming: 5 bases; J trimming: 2 bases; junction bases outside the gene matches: 16. Germline V lookup: CDR1 SGHTA, CDR2 FQGNSA. This CDR3 is built from 19 residues. The CDR3 protein is CASSRVDSGVPFNTGELFF. DNA of the CDR3: TGTGCCAGCAGCCGGGTTGATAGCGGGGTCCCTTTTAACACCGGGGAGCTGTTTTTT.

This chain connects TRBV27 to TRBJ2-7, with 7 bases fitting TRBD2. Trimming cost V 3 bases and J 3 bases; bases outside gene matches: 2. The CDR3 consists of 13 residues. Germline CDR1 is MNHEY and CDR2 is SMNVEV (reference sequence). The chain's CDR3 is CASSFREGYEQYF. As DNA, the CDR3 is TGTGCCAGCAGTTTTAGGGAGGGCTACGAGCAGTACTTC.

The rearrangement joins TRBV30 to TRBJ1-6; TRBD1 aligns across 10 bases. The CDR3 extends over 14 amino acids. Germline V CDR1 and CDR2: GTSNPN, SVGIG (reference sequence). Germline trimming cut 4 bases from V and 10 bases from J; bases unmatched to any gene: 7. CDR3 sequence reads: CAWNRDRGESPLHF. CDR3 DNA sequence: TGTGCCTGGAATAGGGACAGGGGAGAATCACCCCTCCACTTT.

The chain is built from TRBV6-6 and TRBJ1-5; no clear D gene. V lost 5 bases and J lost 9, with 8 bases in between. Germline assignment: CDR1 MNHNY and CDR2 SVGAGI (reference sequence). This CDR3 has 11 residues. The DNA of the CDR3 is TGTGCCAGCAGTCACAAAGGGCCCCAGCATTTT. As protein: CASSHKGPQHF.

This chain links TRBV11-2 with TRBJ1-1; TRBD1 is a possible D gene (6 bases). This CDR3 has 13 amino acids. Between the trimmed V and J ends, which lost 5 bases and 5 bases, there was a span of 12 bases. CDR1 SGHAT and CDR2 FQNNGV come from the germline V gene. The CDR3 protein is CASSPKGGTEAFF. As DNA, the CDR3 is TGTGCCAGCAGCCCGAAGGGGGGGACTGAAGCTTTCTTT.